This T cell receptor (beta chain) was identified during a study of CD8 T cells in ankylosing spondylitis (dated by TCRdb to about 2017). Background for the entire study: The study set out to find disease-linked TCR variants by profiling T cell receptor beta repertoires in ankylosing spondylitis patients and healthy donors. The full study cohort was made up of about two dozen ankylosing spondylitis patients and around 100 healthy donors. Peripheral blood was sampled, and synovial fluid was additionally collected from ankylosing spondylitis patients.

This clonotype appeared a few times. The clone's antigen remains unknown. Base-call qualities are not available, and no considerably larger clone is one nucleotide away. Sequencing instrument: Illumina HiSeq 2500. TCR beta libraries were prepared by quantitative 5'-RACE with molecular barcodes. The paper's processing steps were these. A new computational method, built on a probabilistic model of VDJ rearrangement, was used to identify disease-linked TCR variants. The raw public reads went through TCRdb reprocessing: fastp at Q25, MiXCR clone calling, in-frame beta chains kept. CDR3 protein duplicates are merged, each entry listing the most common genes and DNA. Here the V and J calls rest on TCRdb's processing, not on the authors' analysis. Present in this sample are about 220,000 distinct CDR3 sequences, just under 7.5% of which were seen just once. The ten largest clones add up to over 12% of the sample.

Broad study findings and their caveats: In peripheral blood, the disease-linked clones were found at relatively low frequencies and had a CD8+ phenotype. Blood from ankylosing spondylitis patients appeared to be characterized by a TCR beta motif composed of several highly homologous amino acid variants. The disease-linked clones were reported as significantly enriched in matched synovial fluid samples from ankylosing spondylitis patients. Some of the motif variants had been reported before in the synovial fluid and blood of reactive arthritis patients, a finding that suggests common disease-initiation mechanisms.

Spanning cysteine to phenylalanine, the CDR3 consists of 17 amino acids. Of all the DNA, just the CDR3 is kept, 51 bases in frame from base 1. The germline V gene sets CDR1 to MNHEY and CDR2 to SVGEGT. Trimming takes 7 bases off V and 2 bases off J; junction bases not matched to a gene: 12. The sequence is built from TRBV6-2 or TRBV6-3 and TRBJ2-1, with TRBD2 matching 9 junction bases. The sequence was collected from a male donor with ankylosing spondylitis. The sequencing input was blood, either unsorted or a sorted T cell fraction (not recorded which). The CDR3 corresponds to CASTSKLAGITYNEQFF. The DNA sequence reads TGTGCCAGCACCTCGAAGCTAGCGGGAATCACCTACAATGAGCAGTTCTTC.